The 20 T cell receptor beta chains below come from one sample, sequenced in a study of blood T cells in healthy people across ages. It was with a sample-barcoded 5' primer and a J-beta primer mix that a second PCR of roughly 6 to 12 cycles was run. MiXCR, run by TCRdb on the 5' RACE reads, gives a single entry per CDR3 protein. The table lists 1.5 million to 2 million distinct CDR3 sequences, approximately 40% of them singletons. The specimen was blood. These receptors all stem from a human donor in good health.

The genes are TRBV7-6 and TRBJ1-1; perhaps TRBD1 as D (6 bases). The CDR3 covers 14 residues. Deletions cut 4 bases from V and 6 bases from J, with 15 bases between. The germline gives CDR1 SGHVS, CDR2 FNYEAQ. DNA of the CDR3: TGTGCCAGCAGCTCTTTGACGACAGGTGCTGAAGCTTTCTTT. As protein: CASSSLTTGAEAFF.

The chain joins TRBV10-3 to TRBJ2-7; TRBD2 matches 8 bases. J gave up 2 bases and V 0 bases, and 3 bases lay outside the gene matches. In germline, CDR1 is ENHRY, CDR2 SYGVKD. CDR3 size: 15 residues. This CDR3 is CAISESTAGAYEQYF. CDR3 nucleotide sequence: TGTGCCATCAGTGAGTCCACAGCGGGGGCCTACGAGCAGTACTTC.

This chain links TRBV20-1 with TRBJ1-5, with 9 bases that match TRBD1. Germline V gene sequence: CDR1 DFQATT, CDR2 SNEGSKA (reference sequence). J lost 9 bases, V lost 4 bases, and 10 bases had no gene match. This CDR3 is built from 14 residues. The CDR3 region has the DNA TGCAGTGCTAAAAGTACAGGGGGCGATCGGCCCCAGCATTTT. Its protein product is CSAKSTGGDRPQHF.

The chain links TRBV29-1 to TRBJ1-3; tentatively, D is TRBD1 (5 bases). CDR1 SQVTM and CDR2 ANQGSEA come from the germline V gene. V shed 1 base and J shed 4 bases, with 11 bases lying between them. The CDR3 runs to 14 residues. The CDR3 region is CSVEVLQEGNTIYF. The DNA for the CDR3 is TGCAGCGTTGAAGTCCTACAGGAGGGAAACACCATATATTTT.

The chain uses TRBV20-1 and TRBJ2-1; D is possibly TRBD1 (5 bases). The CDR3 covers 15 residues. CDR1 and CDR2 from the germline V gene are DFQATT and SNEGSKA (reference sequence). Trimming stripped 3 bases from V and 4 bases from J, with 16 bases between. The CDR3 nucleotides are TGCAGTGCTAGCAGAACAGGTGATTCGTACAATGAGCAGTTCTTC. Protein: CSASRTGDSYNEQFF.

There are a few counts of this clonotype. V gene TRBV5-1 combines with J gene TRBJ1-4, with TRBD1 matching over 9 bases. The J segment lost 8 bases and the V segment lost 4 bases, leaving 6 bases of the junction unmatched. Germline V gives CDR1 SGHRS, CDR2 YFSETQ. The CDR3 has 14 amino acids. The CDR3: CASSQQGAGEKLFF. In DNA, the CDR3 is TGCGCCAGCAGCCAACAGGGGGCAGGGGAAAAACTGTTTTTT.

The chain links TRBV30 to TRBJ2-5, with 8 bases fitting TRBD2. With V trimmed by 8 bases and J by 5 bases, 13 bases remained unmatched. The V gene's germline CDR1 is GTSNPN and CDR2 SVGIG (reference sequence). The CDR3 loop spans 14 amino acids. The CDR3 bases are TGTGCCGGGACAACCTTCGGGAGGGACGAGACCCAGTACTTC. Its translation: CAGTTFGRDETQYF.

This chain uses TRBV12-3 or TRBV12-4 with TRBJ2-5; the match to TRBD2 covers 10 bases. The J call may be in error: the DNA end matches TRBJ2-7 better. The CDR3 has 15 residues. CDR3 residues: CASSFGLAGESEQYF. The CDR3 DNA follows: TGTGCCAGCAGTTTTGGCCTAGCGGGGGAGAGCGAGCAGTACTTC.

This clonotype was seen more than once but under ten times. As DNA, the CDR3 is TGTGCCAGCAGTCCCACGAGCGGAACCACAGATACGCAGTATTTT. This translates into CASSPTSGTTDTQYF. This sequence joins TRBV25-1 and TRBJ2-3; tentative D call: TRBD2 (5 bases). The CDR3 loop spans 15 amino acids. Trimming removed 5 bases at V and 2 bases at J, with 14 bases between. Germline loops: CDR1 MGHDK, CDR2 SYGVNS.

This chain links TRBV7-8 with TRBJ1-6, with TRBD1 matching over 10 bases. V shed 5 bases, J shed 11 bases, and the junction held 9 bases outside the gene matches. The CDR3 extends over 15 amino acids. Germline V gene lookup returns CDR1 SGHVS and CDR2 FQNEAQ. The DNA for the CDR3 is TGTGCCAGCAGCCTTCCGGGACAGGGGAATGCACCCCTCCACTTT. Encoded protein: CASSLPGQGNAPLHF.

This CDR3 reads CASKGLLWANVLTF. CDR3 DNA sequence: TGTGCCAGCAAGGGTCTGCTCTGGGCCAACGTCCTGACTTTC. The chain joins TRBV12-3 or TRBV12-4 to TRBJ2-6, with D uncertain. The CDR3 length is 14 residues. V shed 7 bases and J shed 5 bases, with 12 bases lying between them.

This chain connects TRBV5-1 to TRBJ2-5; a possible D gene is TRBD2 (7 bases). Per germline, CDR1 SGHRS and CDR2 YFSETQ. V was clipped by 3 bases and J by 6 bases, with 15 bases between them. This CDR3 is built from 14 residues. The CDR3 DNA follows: TGCGCCAGCAGCTCTACAGGGAGGGTAAAGACCCAGTACTTC. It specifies CASSSTGRVKTQYF.

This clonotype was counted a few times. The CDR3 reads CASSLVGTSGVADTQYF. DNA for the CDR3: TGTGCCAGCAGCTTAGTTGGGACTAGCGGGGTAGCAGATACGCAGTATTTT. This sequence joins TRBV7-2 and TRBJ2-3; 13 bases match TRBD2. The ends lost 1 base at V and 4 bases at J; junction bases unmatched: 5. Germline CDR1 reads SGHTA; CDR2 reads FQGNSA. This CDR3 region has 17 residues.

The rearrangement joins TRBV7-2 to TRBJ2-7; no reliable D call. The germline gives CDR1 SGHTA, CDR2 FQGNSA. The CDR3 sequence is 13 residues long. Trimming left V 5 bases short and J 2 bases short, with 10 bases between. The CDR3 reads CASSHRGAYEQYF. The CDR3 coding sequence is TGTGCCAGCAGCCACAGAGGAGCCTACGAGCAGTACTTC.

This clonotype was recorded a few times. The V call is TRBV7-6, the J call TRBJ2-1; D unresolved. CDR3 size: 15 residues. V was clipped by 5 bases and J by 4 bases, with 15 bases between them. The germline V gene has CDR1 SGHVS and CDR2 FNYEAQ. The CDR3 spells CASSPPPGPYNEQFF. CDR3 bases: TGTGCCAGCAGCCCCCCACCTGGCCCTTACAATGAGCAGTTCTTC. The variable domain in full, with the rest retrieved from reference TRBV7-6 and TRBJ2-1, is GAGVSQSPRYKVTKRGQDVALRCDPISGHVSLYWYRQALGQGPEFLTYFNYEAQQDKSGLPNDRFSAERPEGSISTLTIQRTEQRDSAMYRCASSPPPGPYNEQFFGPGTRLTVL.

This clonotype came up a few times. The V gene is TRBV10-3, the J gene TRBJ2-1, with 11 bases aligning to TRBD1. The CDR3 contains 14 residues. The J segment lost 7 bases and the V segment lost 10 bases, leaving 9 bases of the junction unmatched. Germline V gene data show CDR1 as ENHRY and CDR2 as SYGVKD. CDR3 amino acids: CATTGQGAMNEQFF. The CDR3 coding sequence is TGTGCCACCACCGGACAGGGGGCAATGAATGAGCAGTTCTTC.

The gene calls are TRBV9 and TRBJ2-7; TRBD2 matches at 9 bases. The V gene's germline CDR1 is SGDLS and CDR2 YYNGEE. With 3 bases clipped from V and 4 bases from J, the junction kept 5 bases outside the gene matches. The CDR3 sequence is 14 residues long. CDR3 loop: CASSGSSGVYEQYF. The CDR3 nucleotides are TGTGCCAGCAGCGGGTCTAGCGGGGTATACGAGCAGTACTTC. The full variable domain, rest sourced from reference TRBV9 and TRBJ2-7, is DSGVTQTPKHLITATGQRVTLRCSPRSGDLSVYWYQQSLDQGLQFLIQYYNGEERAKGNILERFSAQQFPDLHSELNLSSLELGDSALYFCASSGSSGVYEQYFGPGTRLTVT.

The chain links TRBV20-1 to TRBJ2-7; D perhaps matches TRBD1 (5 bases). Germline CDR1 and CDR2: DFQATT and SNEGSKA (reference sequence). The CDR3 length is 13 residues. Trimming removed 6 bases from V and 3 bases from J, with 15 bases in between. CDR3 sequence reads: CSAGVGDSYEQYF. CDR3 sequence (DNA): TGCAGTGCAGGGGTAGGGGATAGCTACGAGCAGTACTTC.

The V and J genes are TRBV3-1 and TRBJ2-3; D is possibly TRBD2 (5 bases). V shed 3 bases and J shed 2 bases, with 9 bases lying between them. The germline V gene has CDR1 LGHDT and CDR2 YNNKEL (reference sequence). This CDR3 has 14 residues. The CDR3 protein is CASSHLRVTDTQYF. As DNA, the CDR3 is TGTGCCAGCAGCCATTTGAGGGTCACAGATACGCAGTATTTT.

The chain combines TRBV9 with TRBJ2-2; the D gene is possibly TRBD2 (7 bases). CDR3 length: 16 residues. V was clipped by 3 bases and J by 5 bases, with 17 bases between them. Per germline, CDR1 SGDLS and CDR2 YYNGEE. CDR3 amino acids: CASSARSGGQTGELFF. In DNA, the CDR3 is TGTGCCAGCAGCGCCCGTTCCGGGGGGCAGACCGGGGAGCTGTTTTTT.